A few counts support the clone carrying this T cell receptor (beta chain). The entry originates in a study of T-cell memory formation after mild COVID-19. Study overall: For the most part, TCR clusters were specific to one donor.

Per the germline V gene, CDR1 is KGHSH and CDR2 is LQKENI. V trimming: 2 bases; J trimming: 6 bases; junction bases outside the gene matches: 3. The CDR3 is 13 residues long. TCRdb called the 5' RACE reads again in MiXCR, with one record for every CDR3 protein. Among fewer than 650,000 distinct CDR3 sequences listed, approximately 15% were seen once. The chain is built from TRBV18 and TRBJ1-2, with 7 nucleotides matching TRBD1. The sequence was obtained from an adult woman who had mild COVID-19 (a few samples of this study predate the infection). Cell type and time point are not known. Source material: PBMCs or a T cell subset sorted from them (not recorded which). For the CDR3, the DNA is TGTGCCAGCTCACCAGTCGGACAGGATGGCTACACCTTC. Protein product: CASSPVGQDGYTF.